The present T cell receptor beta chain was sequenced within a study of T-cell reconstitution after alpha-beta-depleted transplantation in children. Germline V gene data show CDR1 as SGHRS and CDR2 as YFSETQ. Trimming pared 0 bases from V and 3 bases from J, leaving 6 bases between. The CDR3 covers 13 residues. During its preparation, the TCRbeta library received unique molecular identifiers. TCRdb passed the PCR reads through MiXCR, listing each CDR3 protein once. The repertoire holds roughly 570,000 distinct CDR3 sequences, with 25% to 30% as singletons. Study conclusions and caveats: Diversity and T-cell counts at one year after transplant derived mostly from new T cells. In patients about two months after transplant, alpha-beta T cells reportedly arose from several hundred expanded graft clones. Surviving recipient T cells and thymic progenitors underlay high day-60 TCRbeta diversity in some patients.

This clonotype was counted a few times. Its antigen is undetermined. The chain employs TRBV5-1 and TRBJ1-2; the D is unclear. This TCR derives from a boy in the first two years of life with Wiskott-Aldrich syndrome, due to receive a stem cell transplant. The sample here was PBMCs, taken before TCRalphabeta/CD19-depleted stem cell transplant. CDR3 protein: CASSLADYYGYTF. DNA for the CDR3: TGCGCCAGCAGCTTGGCCGACTACTATGGCTACACCTTC. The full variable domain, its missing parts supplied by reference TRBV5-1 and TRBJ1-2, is KAGVTQTPRYLIKTRGQQVTLSCSPISGHRSVSWYQQTPGQGLQFLFEYFSETQRNKGNFPGRFSGRQFSNSRSEMNVSTLELGDSALYLCASSLADYYGYTFGSGTRLTVV.